One sample yielded the 24 T cell receptor beta chains listed below, sequenced in a study of blood T cell repertoires in COVID-19. Profiling relied on immunoSEQ multiplex PCR, and the TCRdb table lists in-frame clones only, not all of them. The table lists around 380,000 clones, over 65% of them singletons. The sample was peripheral blood. The receptors come from a human donor with acute or convalescent COVID-19. The donor label of this sample is uncertain.

V and J are TRBV5-6 and TRBJ2-2; D might be TRBD2 (6 bases). The CDR3 sequence is 15 residues long. Trimming pared 1 base from V and 3 bases from J, leaving 10 bases between. CDR1 and CDR2 (germline): SGHDT, YYEEEE. The CDR3 reads CASSLPGVDTGELFF. Here the CDR3 DNA reads TGTGCCAGCAGCTTGCCGGGGGTCGACACCGGGGAGCTGTTTTTT.

The chain has TRBV4-2 and TRBJ1-1; TRBD1 might be the D (6 bases). The germline CDR1 and CDR2 sequences are LGHNA and YNFKEQ. The CDR3 runs to 16 residues. V shed 2 bases and J shed 1 base, with 14 bases lying between them. CDR3 sequence (DNA): TGTGCCAGCAGCCAAACGTACGGGACATCGAACACTGAAGCTTTCTTT. This translates into CASSQTYGTSNTEAFF.

The chain has TRBV19 and TRBJ1-5; D is ambiguous. The germline CDR1 and CDR2 sequences are LNHDA and SQIVND (reference sequence). The CDR3 loop spans 15 amino acids. V was clipped by 4 bases and J by 4 bases, with 14 bases between them. This CDR3 is CASSRSNLPNQPQHF. The CDR3 DNA is TGTGCCAGTAGTAGGAGTAACCTCCCGAATCAGCCCCAGCATTTT.

The chain uses TRBV7-8 and TRBJ1-2; 8 bases agree with TRBD1. CDR1 and CDR2 from the germline V gene are SGHVS and FQNEAQ. V trimming: 3 bases; J trimming: 7 bases; junction bases outside the gene matches: 13. The CDR3 has 16 residues. CDR3 loop: CASSFGSGQGGGGYTF. DNA of the CDR3: TGTGCCAGCAGCTTCGGGTCTGGACAGGGTGGCGGTGGCTACACCTTC. The full variable domain, its missing parts supplied by reference TRBV7-8 and TRBJ1-2, is GAGVSQSPRYKVAKRGQDVALRCDPISGHVSLFWYQQALGQGPEFLTYFQNEAQLDKSGLPSDRFFAERPEGSVSTLKIQRTQQEDSAVYLCASSFGSGQGGGGYTFGSGTRLTVV.

The chain links TRBV5-5 to TRBJ2-7; the match to TRBD2 covers 10 bases. Germline assignment: CDR1 SGHKS and CDR2 YYEKEE (reference sequence). V lost 0 bases, J lost 3 bases, and 3 bases stayed unmatched. The CDR3 is 15 residues long. This chain's CDR3 is CASSLGLAGFYEQYF. The CDR3 nucleotides are TGTGCCAGCAGCTTGGGACTAGCGGGCTTCTACGAGCAGTACTTC.

The V gene is TRBV6-1, the J gene TRBJ2-4; 7 bases fit TRBD1. Germline V CDR1 and CDR2: MNHNS, SASEGT. Trimming cost V 2 bases and J 0 bases; bases outside gene matches: 13. The length of the CDR3 is 19 residues. CDR3: CASSESRQGTLLAKNIQYF. Here the CDR3 DNA reads TGTGCCAGCAGTGAATCGCGACAGGGTACACTACTAGCCAAAAACATTCAGTACTTC.

The V and J genes are TRBV7-2 and TRBJ2-3; 10 bases map to TRBD2. CDR1 is SGHTA and CDR2 is FQGNSA in the germline V gene. This CDR3 has 17 amino acids. V lost 1 base, J lost 2 bases, and 6 bases stayed unmatched. This CDR3 reads CASSLGSLAGVTDTQYF. CDR3 in DNA: TGTGCCAGCAGCTTAGGAAGTCTAGCGGGGGTCACAGATACGCAGTATTTT.

The gene calls are TRBV6-6 and TRBJ2-5; D not certain. The germline V gene has CDR1 MNHNY and CDR2 SVGAGI (reference sequence). CDR3 size: 12 residues. The germline V and J ends were trimmed by 0 bases and 4 bases, with 3 bases remaining between them. The CDR3, as DNA: TGTGCCAGCAGTTACTCCGGAGAGACCCAGTACTTC. It translates to CASSYSGETQYF.

This chain uses TRBV5-1 with TRBJ2-1, with TRBD2 matching over 8 bases. The germline CDR1 and CDR2 sequences are SGHRS and YFSETQ. The CDR3 is 16 residues long. Trimming cost V 0 bases and J 9 bases; bases outside gene matches: 11. DNA for the CDR3: TGCGCCAGCAGCTTGGCCTCGGGGGGGAGGACGAGTGAGCAGTTCTTC. It codes for CASSLASGGRTSEQFF.

The rearrangement joins TRBV15 to TRBJ1-3; D is uncertain. V lost 6 bases and J 2 bases, leaving 14 bases between the germline ends. CDR1 and CDR2 from the germline V gene are LNHNV and YYDKDF (reference sequence). There are 15 residues in the CDR3. CDR3 sequence reads: CATRGSLKPGNTIYF. In DNA, the CDR3 is TGTGCCACCAGGGGCAGCTTAAAACCTGGAAACACCATATATTTT.

CDR3 bases: TGTGCCAGCAGCCCCCGGGACAGGGGCCACGCCTATAATTCACCCCTCCACTTT. Translating gives CASSPRDRGHAYNSPLHF. The genes are TRBV7-9 and TRBJ1-6, with 10 nucleotides matching TRBD1. The CDR3 contains 18 residues. Germline CDR1 is SEHNR and CDR2 is FQNEAQ (reference sequence). V lost 5 bases and J lost 2; bases outside the gene matches: 9.

The chain links TRBV19 to TRBJ2-5; 9 bases line up with TRBD2. The CDR3 is 15 residues long. The germline V gene encodes CDR1 LNHDA and CDR2 SQIVND (reference sequence). Trimming cost V 3 bases and J 5 bases; bases outside gene matches: 7. In DNA, the CDR3 is TGTGCCAGTAGTATCGGCGGGGGGGCAGCGGAGACCCAGTACTTC. Translation: CASSIGGGAAETQYF.

The count of this clone is one. The gene calls are TRBV6-5 and TRBJ1-1; TRBD1 agrees at 7 bases. The CDR3 is 14 residues long. V was pared by 6 bases and J by 4 bases, with 8 bases of the junction left unmatched. CDR1 MNHEY and CDR2 SVGAGI come from the germline V gene. CDR3 nucleotides: TGTGCCAGCAGGGTACAACAGGGGCGCACTGAAGCTTTCTTT. It is translated as CASRVQQGRTEAFF.

In this sample, this clone turned up a few times. This sequence joins TRBV5-5 and TRBJ1-4; a weak D match, TRBD1 (6 bases). The CDR3 sequence is 16 residues long. V was clipped by 4 bases and J by 3 bases, with 16 bases between them. Germline loops: CDR1 SGHKS, CDR2 YYEKEE (reference sequence). CDR3 DNA sequence: TGTGCCAGCAGCCGGCGGCCAGCAGGGGCTAATGAAAAACTGTTTTTT. Translated, it gives CASSRRPAGANEKLFF.

Notes on this clone: The sample holds other DNA sequences that translate to the same CDR3. The gene calls are TRBV27 and TRBJ1-2; D unclear. V was cut by 3 bases and J by 3 bases, with 8 bases left in between. CDR3 size: 13 residues. The V gene's germline CDR1 is MNHEY and CDR2 SMNVEV (reference sequence). In DNA form, the CDR3 reads TGTGCCAGCAGTTTGAGCGGGGACTATGGCTACACCTTC. Its translation: CASSLSGDYGYTF.

This chain uses TRBV19 with TRBJ1-5; no reliable D call. The CDR3 spans 15 residues. Germline V lookup: CDR1 LNHDA, CDR2 SQIVND (reference sequence). The V and J ends lost 3 bases and 0 bases respectively, with 9 bases between them. In DNA, the CDR3 is TGTGCCAGTAGTATTACAGCTTATAGCAATCAGCCCCAGCATTTT. Its protein product is CASSITAYSNQPQHF. Using reference TRBV19 and TRBJ1-5 for the parts outside the CDR3, the full variable domain is DGGITQSPKYLFRKEGQNVTLSCEQNLNHDAMYWYRQDPGQGLRLIYYSQIVNDFQKGDIAEGYSVSREKKESFPLTVTSAQKNPTAFYLCASSITAYSNQPQHFGDGTRLSIL.

The chain employs TRBV5-4 and TRBJ1-3; D remains unclear. V dropped 1 base and J dropped 0 bases, with 8 bases sitting between them. CDR3 length: 15 residues. Per germline, CDR1 SGHNT and CDR2 YYREEE (reference sequence). CDR3 in amino acids: CASSLPSSSGNTIYF. CDR3 DNA sequence: TGTGCCAGCAGCTTGCCATCTAGCTCTGGAAACACCATATATTTT.

The J gene is TRBJ1-4, the V gene TRBV15; tentatively, D is TRBD1 (5 bases). The length of the CDR3 is 18 residues. V was trimmed by 1 base and J by 10 bases, leaving 25 bases between them. In germline, CDR1 is LNHNV, CDR2 YYDKDF (reference sequence). The CDR3 protein is CATSRVRVGDSLLAKLFF. CDR3 nucleotides: TGTGCCACCAGCAGAGTAAGGGTGGGGGACTCCTTATTGGCAAAACTGTTTTTT.

The chain links TRBV7-7 to TRBJ2-2; TRBD2 aligns across 7 bases. The length of the CDR3 is 15 residues. Germline CDR1 is SSHAT and CDR2 is FNYEAQ (reference sequence). V lost 6 bases and J lost 0; bases outside the gene matches: 4. The CDR3 protein is CASRRAGSNTGELFF. Here the CDR3 DNA reads TGTGCCAGCAGACGAGCGGGGTCGAACACCGGGGAGCTGTTTTTT.

The chain joins TRBV18 to TRBJ2-1; D possibly corresponds to TRBD1 (6 bases). V dropped 1 base and J dropped 2 bases, with 12 bases sitting between them. This CDR3 region has 16 residues. Germline lookup yields CDR1 KGHSH and CDR2 LQKENI. The CDR3 spells CASSPLQGRTYNEQFF. Here the CDR3 DNA reads TGTGCCAGCTCACCACTCCAGGGGAGAACCTACAATGAGCAGTTCTTC.

As to this clone: In the same sample, other DNA sequences code for this CDR3. V and J are TRBV5-1 and TRBJ2-3, with a possible D match to TRBD2 (5 bases). CDR3 length equals 15 residues. Germline lookup yields CDR1 SGHRS and CDR2 YFSETQ. Trimming pared 1 base from V and 1 base from J, leaving 10 bases between. The CDR3: CASSLLGRGTDTQYF. CDR3 nucleotide sequence: TGCGCCAGCAGCTTGCTGGGGAGAGGCACAGATACGCAGTATTTT.

The chain links TRBV10-3 to TRBJ2-3, with 11 positions matching TRBD2. The CDR3 totals 16 residues. J was trimmed by 2 bases and V by 10 bases; bases with no gene match: 11. Germline assignment: CDR1 ENHRY and CDR2 SYGVKD. DNA for the CDR3: TGTGCCACGCACAAAGCTAGCGGGGGGTCCACAGATACGCAGTATTTT. It specifies CATHKASGGSTDTQYF.

The chain employs TRBV18 and TRBJ1-1, with D maybe TRBD1 (5 bases). Trimming removed 8 bases from V and 5 bases from J, with 18 bases in between. The germline CDR1 and CDR2 sequences are KGHSH and LQKENI. The CDR3 contains 14 residues. Written as DNA, the CDR3 is TGTGCCAGCCAACCAGTCGGGGGGGGGACTGAAGCTTTCTTT. Translated, it gives CASQPVGGGTEAFF.

The V and J genes are TRBV28 and TRBJ2-1; D possibly corresponds to TRBD2 (6 bases). CDR1 and CDR2 from the germline V gene are MDHEN and SYDVKM. The V and J ends lost 5 bases and 3 bases respectively, with 17 bases between them. CDR3 length equals 16 residues. The CDR3 sequence is CASSSSGLPNYNEQFF. CDR3 coding DNA: TGTGCCAGCAGTAGCTCGGGACTCCCCAACTACAATGAGCAGTTCTTC.